Presented here are 5 T cell receptor beta chains from one specimen sequenced in a study of sequential checkpoint blockade in melanoma. Sequencing used immunoSEQ multiplex PCR; TCRdb keeps in-frame clones, though not all of them. The sample carries about 3,700 clones, around 19% recorded once. As to treatment: randomized to nivolumab then ipilimumab (arm A) or the reverse (arm B). Sequencing was performed on tumor tissue (inferred from file names), taken from a patient given nivolumab and ipilimumab in sequence. The source is a human donor with melanoma.

The rearrangement joins TRBV19 to TRBJ1-2; D is perhaps TRBD1 (6 bases). The CDR3 sequence is 14 residues long. Trimming stripped 4 bases from V and 5 bases from J, with 14 bases between. CDR1 is LNHDA, CDR2 SQIVND, per germline (reference sequence). The CDR3 here is CASSTPGGAYGYTF. DNA for the CDR3: TGTGCCAGTAGTACCCCGGGGGGCGCTTATGGCTACACCTTC.

By proportion, this clone is medium-sized. This chain links TRBV6-1 with TRBJ2-3, with 7 bases matching TRBD1. V lost 1 base and J lost 0; bases outside the gene matches: 4. CDR3 size: 16 residues. Per the germline V gene, CDR1 is MNHNS and CDR2 is SASEGT. The chain's CDR3 is CASSEGAGGSTDTQYF. CDR3 DNA sequence: TGTGCCAGCAGTGAAGGGGCAGGGGGTAGCACAGATACGCAGTATTTT.

This chain joins TRBV28 and TRBJ2-3, with D perhaps TRBD2 (6 bases). Trimming stripped 2 bases from V and 9 bases from J, with 15 bases between. Germline-derived CDR1 and CDR2 are MDHEN and SYDVKM. The CDR3 has 14 residues. The CDR3 protein is CASSLRRTKRTQYF. CDR3 sequence (DNA): TGTGCCAGCAGTTTACGCCGGACTAAGCGGACGCAGTATTTT.

This clone occurred a few times. The CDR3 loop is CASSPTPGTRDEDEQFF. In DNA form, the CDR3 reads TGTGCCAGCAGCCCGACCCCCGGGACTAGGGACGAGGATGAGCAGTTCTTC. The chain employs TRBV11-3 and TRBJ2-1, with 8 bases lining up with TRBD2. The ends lost 5 bases at V and 8 bases at J; junction bases unmatched: 17. The CDR3 runs 17 residues. Germline-derived CDR1 and CDR2 are SGHNT and YENEEA.

By proportion, this clone is large. The J gene is TRBJ2-5, the V gene TRBV11-3, with 8 bases lining up with TRBD1. Unmatched junction bases numbered 6, after V lost 5 bases and J lost 1 base. The CDR3 is 15 amino acids. Germline V gene data show CDR1 as SGHNT and CDR2 as YENEEA. CDR3 nucleotides: TGTGCCAGCAGCCCTGGGACAGGACGCCAAGAGACCCAGTACTTC. Its protein product is CASSPGTGRQETQYF. The entire variable domain, with the rest obtained from reference TRBV11-3 and TRBJ2-5, is as follows: EAGVVQSPRYKIIEKKQPVAFWCNPISGHNTLYWYLQNLGQGPELLIRYENEEAVDDSQLPKDRFSAERLKGVDSTLKIQPAELGDSAVYLCASSPGTGRQETQYFGPGTRLLVL.